This T cell receptor beta chain was retrieved from a study of blood T cell repertoires in COVID-19. The sample holds a few counts of this clone. From germline, CDR1 is SGHRS and CDR2 YFSETQ. The CDR3 runs to 17 residues. The V gene end was trimmed by 4 bases and the J gene end by 4 bases; junction bases not matched to a gene: 13. The data were produced by immunoSEQ multiplex PCR, yet TCRdb's version contains in-frame clones alone and is incomplete. This sample carries over 200,000 clones, 87% of them seen once, and the ten largest clones take 2.3%. The chain employs TRBV5-1 and TRBJ1-1; 10 bases align to TRBD1. This clonotype was sampled from a woman aged 50 to 65 with acute or convalescent COVID-19. The sequenced sample consisted of peripheral blood. This CDR3 is CASSTPAGQGGTTEAFF. In DNA form, the CDR3 reads TGCGCCAGCAGCACCCCAGCAGGACAGGGGGGGACCACTGAAGCTTTCTTT.